This T cell receptor (beta chain) was sequenced during a study of cytomegalovirus exposure and HLA in healthy donors. Broader study findings: Sequencing artifact likely explains a cluster of highly shared sequence variants. Using a false discovery rate of 0.05, a later analysis showed that approximately 17,000 TCR beta sequences were associated with HLA alleles. Presence/absence analyses took donor sequencing depth as roughly uniform. The productive fraction for most TCR beta V segments was about 90% or about 30% in an earlier analysis.

A word on this clone: What it recognizes is unknown.

With 60 Vbeta and 13 Jbeta primers, the PCR was carried out. Produced via immunoSEQ multiplex PCR; TCRdb's table is partial and in-frame only. The data show approximately 200,000 clones, with approximately 80% seen just once and approximately 1.5% held by the top ten. The CDR3 totals 16 residues. The V segment lost 5 bases and the J segment 2 bases; nucleotides outside the gene matches: 9. Germline V gene lookup returns CDR1 LGHNA and CDR2 YNFKEQ. The receptor was isolated from a girl between 10 and 17 years old in good health and CMV-seronegative. The gene calls are TRBV4-2 and TRBJ2-3, with 8 bases that match TRBD2. Sequenced: PBMCs. CDR3 DNA: TGTGCCAGCAGCAGCCCCGGCGGGAGGCCCACAGATACGCAGTATTTT. Translated: CASSSPGGRPTDTQYF.